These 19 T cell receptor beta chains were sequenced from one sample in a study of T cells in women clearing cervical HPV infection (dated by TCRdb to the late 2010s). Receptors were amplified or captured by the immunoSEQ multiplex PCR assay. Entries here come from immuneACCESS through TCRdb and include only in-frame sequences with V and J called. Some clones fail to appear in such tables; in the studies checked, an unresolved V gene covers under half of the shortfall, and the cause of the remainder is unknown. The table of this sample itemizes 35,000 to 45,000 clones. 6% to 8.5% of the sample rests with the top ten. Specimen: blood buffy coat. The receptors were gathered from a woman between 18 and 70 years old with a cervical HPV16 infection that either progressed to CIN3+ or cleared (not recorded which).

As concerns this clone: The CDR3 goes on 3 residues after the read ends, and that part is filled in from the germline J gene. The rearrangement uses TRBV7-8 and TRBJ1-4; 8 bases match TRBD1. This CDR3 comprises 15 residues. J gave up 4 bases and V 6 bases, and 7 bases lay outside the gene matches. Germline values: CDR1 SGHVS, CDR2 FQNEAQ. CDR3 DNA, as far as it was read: TGTGCCAGCAGTCGACCGGGACAGGATAATGAAAAA. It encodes CASSRPGQDNEK. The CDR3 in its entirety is CASSRPGQDNEKLFF.

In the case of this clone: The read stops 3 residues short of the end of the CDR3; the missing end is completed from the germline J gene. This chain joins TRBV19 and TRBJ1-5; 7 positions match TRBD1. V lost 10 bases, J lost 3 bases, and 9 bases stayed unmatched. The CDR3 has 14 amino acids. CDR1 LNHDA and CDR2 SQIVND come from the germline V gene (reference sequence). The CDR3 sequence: CATSTGEANQPQHF. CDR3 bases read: TGTGCCACCAGCACAGGGGAGGCCAATCAGCCC.

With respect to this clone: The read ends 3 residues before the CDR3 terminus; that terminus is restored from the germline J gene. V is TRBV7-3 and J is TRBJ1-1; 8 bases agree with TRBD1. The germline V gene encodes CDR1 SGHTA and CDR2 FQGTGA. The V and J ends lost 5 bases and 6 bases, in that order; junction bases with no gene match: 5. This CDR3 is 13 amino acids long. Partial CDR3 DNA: TGTGCCAGCAGCGCCGGACAGGGTTCTGAA. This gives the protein CASSAGQGSE. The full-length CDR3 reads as CASSAGQGSEAFF.

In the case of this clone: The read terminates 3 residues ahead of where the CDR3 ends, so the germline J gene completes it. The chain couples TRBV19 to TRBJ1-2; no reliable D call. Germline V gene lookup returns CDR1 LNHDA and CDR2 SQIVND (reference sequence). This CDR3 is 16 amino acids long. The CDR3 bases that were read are TGTGCCAGTAGTGCAGCGCTAGCGGGAGTGTTGAGGGAC. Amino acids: CASSAALAGVLRD. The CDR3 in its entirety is CASSAALAGVLRDYTF.

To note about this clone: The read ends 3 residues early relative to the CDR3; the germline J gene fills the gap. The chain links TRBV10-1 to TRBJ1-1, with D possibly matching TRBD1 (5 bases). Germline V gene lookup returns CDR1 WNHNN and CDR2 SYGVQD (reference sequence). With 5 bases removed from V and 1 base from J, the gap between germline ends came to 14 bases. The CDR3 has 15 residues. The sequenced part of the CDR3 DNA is TGCGCCAGCAGTCCCTACCGGGGGGAGAACACTGAA. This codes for CASSPYRGENTE. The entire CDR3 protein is CASSPYRGENTEAFF.

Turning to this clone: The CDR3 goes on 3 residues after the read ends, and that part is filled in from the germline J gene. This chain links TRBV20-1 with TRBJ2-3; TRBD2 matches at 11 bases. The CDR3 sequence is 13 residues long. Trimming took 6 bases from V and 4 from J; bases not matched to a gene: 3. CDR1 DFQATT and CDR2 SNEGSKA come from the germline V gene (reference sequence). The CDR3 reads CSAKLAGADTQYF. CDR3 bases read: TGCAGTGCCAAACTAGCGGGAGCAGATACG.

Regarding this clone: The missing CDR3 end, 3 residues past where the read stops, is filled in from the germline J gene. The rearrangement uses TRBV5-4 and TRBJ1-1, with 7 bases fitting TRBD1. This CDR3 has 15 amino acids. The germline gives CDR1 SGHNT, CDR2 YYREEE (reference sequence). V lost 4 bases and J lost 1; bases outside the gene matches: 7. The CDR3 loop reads CASSRRQGGNTEAFF. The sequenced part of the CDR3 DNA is TGTGCCAGCAGCAGAAGACAGGGCGGGAACACTGAA.

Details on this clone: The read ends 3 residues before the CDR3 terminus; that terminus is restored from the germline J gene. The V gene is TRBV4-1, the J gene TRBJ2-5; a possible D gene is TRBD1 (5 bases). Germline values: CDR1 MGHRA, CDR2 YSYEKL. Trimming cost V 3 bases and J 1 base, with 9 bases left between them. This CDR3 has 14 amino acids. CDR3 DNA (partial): TGCGCCAGCAGCCAGCAGGGCCTCCAAGAGACC. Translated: CASSQQGLQET. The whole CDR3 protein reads CASSQQGLQETQYF.

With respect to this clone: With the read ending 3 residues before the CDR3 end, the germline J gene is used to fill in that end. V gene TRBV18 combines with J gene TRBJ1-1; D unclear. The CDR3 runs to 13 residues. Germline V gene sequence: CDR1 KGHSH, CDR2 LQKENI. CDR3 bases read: TGTGCCAGCTCACTAAGGGTAGGAGAGACC. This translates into CASSLRVGET. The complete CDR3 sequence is CASSLRVGETAFF.

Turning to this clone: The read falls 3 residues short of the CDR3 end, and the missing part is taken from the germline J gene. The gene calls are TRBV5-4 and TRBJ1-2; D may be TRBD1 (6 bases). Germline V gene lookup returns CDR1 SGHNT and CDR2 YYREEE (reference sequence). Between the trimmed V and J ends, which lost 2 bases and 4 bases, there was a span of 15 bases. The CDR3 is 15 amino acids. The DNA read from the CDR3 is TGTGCCAGCAGCTTCACTCTGACAGGTCCCTATGGC. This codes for CASSFTLTGPYG. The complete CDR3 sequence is CASSFTLTGPYGYTF. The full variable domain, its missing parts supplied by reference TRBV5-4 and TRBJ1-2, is ETGVTQSPTHLIKTRGQQVTLRCSSQSGHNTVSWYQQALGQGPQFIFQYYREEENGRGNFPPRFSGLQFPNYSSELNVNALELDDSALYLCASSFTLTGPYGYTFGSGTRLTVV.

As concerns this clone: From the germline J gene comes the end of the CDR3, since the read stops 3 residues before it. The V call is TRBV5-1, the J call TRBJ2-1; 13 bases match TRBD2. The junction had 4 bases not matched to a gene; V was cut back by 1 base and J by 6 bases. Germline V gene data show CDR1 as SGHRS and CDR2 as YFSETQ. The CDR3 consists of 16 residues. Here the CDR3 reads CASSLTTSGGANEQFF. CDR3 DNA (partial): TGCGCCAGCAGCTTGACAACTAGCGGGGGGGCCAATGAG.

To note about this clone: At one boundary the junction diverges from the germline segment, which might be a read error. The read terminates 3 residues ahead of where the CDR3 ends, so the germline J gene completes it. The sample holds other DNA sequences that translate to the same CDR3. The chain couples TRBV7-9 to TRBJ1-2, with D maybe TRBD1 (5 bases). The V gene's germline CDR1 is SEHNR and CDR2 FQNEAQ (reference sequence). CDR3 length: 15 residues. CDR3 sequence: CASSLEDISNYGYTF. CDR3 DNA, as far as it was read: TGTGCCAGCAGTTTAGAGGACATCTCTAACTATGGC.

The CDR3 bases that were read are TGTGCCAGCAGTTCGGGGCAGGGACTTCACAATGAG. This codes for CASSSGQGLHNE. The full CDR3 sequence reads CASSSGQGLHNEQFF. The rearrangement joins TRBV28 to TRBJ2-1; tentative D call: TRBD2 (6 bases). The read finishes 3 residues shy of the CDR3 end, and the germline J gene is used to complete it. Per the germline V gene, CDR1 is MDHEN and CDR2 is SYDVKM. Between the trimmed V and J ends, which lost 4 bases and 5 bases, there was a span of 15 bases. The CDR3 consists of 15 residues.

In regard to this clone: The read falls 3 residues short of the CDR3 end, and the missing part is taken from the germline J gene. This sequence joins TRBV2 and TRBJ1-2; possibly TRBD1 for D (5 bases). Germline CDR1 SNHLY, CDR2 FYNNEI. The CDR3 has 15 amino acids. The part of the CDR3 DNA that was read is TGTGCCAGCAGTGAGTGGGCGGGGGGGAGTAATGAC. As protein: CASSEWAGGSND. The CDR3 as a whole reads CASSEWAGGSNDYTF.

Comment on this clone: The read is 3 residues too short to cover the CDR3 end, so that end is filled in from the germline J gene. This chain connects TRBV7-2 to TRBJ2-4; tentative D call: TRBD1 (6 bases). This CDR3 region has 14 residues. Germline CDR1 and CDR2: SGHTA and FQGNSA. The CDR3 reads CASSPLGQNYGQYF. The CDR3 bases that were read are TGTGCCAGCAGCCCCCTCGGACAGAACTATGGT.

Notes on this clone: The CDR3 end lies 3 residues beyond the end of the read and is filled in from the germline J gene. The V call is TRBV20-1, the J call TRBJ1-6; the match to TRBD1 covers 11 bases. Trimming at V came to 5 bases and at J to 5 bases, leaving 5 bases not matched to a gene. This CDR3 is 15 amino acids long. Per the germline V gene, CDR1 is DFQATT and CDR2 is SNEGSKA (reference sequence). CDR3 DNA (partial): TGCAGTGCTCTCGGACAGGGGGCGGATAATTCACCC. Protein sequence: CSALGQGADNSP. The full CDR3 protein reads CSALGQGADNSPLHF.

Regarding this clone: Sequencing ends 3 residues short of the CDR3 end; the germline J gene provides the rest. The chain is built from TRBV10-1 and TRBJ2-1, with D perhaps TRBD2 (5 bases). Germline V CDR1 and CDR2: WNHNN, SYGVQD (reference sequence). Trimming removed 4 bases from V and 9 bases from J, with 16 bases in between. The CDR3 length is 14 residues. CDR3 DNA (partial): TGCGCCAGCAGTGTATCGCTAGCAGGAGGTGAG. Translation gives CASSVSLAGGE. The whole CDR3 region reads CASSVSLAGGEQFF.

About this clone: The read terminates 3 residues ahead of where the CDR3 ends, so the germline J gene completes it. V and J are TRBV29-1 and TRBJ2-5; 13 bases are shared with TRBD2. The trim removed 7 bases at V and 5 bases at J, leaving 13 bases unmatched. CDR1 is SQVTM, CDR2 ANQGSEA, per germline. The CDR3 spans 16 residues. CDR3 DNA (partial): TGCAGCGCCAACCCGGGACTAGCGGGAAGTAGGGAGACC. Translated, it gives CSANPGLAGSRET. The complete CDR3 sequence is CSANPGLAGSRETQYF. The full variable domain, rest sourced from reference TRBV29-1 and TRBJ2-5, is SAVISQKPSRDICQRGTSLTIQCQVDSQVTMMFWYRQQPGQSLTLIATANQGSEATYESGFVIDKFPISRPNLTFSTLTVSNMSPEDSSIYLCSANPGLAGSRETQYFGPGTRLLVL.

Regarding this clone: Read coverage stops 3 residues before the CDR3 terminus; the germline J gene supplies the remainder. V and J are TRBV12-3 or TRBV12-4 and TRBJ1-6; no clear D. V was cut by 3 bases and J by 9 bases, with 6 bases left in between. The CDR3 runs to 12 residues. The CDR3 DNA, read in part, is TGTGCCAGCAGTTTTCACATTTCACCC. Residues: CASSFHISP. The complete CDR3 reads CASSFHISPLHF.